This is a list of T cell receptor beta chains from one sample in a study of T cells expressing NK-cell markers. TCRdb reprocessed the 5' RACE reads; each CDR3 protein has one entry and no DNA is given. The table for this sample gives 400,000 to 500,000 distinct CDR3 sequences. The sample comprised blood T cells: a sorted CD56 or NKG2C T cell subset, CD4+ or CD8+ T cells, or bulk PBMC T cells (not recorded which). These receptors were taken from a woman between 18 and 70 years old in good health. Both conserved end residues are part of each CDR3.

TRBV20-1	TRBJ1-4	CSARKPGTGGEKLFF
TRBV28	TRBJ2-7	CASSSPASQSSYEQYF
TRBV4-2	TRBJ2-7	CASSPALGGYEQYF
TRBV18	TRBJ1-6	CASSPSHQGSPLHF
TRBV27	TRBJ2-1	CASSLTSGGLNEQFF
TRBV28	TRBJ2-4	CASSPPGLAGLAKNIQYF
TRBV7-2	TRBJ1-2	CASSPRTGPKGYTF
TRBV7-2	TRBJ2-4	CASSPSGKNIQYF
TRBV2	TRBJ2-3	CASSEGWQGGDTQYF
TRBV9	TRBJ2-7	CASSVAAANSYEQYF
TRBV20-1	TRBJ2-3	CSARLDGRDTQYF